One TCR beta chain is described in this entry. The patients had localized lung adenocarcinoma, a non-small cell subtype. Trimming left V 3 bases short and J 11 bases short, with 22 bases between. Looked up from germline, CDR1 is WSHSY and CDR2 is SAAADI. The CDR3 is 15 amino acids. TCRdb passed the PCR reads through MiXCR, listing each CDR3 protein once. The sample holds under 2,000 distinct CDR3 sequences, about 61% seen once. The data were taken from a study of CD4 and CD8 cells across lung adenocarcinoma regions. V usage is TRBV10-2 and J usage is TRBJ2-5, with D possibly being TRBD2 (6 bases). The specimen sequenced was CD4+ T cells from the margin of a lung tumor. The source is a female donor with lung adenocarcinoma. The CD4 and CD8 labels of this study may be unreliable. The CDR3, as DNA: TGCGCCAGCAGTGAAGGGCGGGATGCCTACAATGAGCAGTACTTC. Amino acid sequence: CASSEGRDAYNEQYF.